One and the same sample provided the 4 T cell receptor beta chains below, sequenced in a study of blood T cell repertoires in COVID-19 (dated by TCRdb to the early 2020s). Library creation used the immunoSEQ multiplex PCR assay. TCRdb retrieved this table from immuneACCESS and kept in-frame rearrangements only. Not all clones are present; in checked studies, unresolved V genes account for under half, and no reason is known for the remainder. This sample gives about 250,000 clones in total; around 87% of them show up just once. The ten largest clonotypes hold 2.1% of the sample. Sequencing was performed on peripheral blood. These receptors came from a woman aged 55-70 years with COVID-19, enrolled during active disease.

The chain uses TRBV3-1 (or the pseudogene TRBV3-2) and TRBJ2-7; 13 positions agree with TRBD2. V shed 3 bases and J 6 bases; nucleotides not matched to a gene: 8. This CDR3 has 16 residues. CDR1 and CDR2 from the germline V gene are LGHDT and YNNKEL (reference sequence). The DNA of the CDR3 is TGTGCCAGCAGCCAGTCCGGACTAGCGGGGGCTCGCGAGCAGTACTTC. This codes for CASSQSGLAGAREQYF.

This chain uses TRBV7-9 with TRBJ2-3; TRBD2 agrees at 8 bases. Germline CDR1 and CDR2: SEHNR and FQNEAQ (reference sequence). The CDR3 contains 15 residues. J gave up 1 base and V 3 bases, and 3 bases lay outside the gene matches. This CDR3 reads CASSFYGGGTDTQYF. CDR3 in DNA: TGTGCCAGCAGCTTCTACGGGGGGGGCACAGATACGCAGTATTTT.

The CDR3 here is CAISAQQGAGGYTF. CDR3 coding DNA: TGTGCCATCAGTGCGCAACAGGGGGCAGGTGGCTACACCTTC. V gene TRBV10-3 combines with J gene TRBJ1-2; 9 bases are a match to TRBD1. CDR1 and CDR2 (germline): ENHRY, SYGVKD. The CDR3 runs to 14 residues. With V trimmed by 4 bases and J by 7 bases, 7 bases remained unmatched.

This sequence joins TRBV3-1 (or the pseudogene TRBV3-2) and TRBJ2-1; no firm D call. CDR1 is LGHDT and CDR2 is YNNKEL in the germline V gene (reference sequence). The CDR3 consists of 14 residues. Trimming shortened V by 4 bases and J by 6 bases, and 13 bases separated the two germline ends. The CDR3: CASSLRLVSNEQFF. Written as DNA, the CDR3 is TGTGCCAGCAGCCTCCGACTCGTTAGCAATGAGCAGTTCTTC.